The 23 T cell receptor beta chains given below trace back to one sample, sequenced in a study of memory CD4+ T cells and cytomegalovirus serostatus. Here immunoSEQ multiplex PCR was the method, and the copy in TCRdb shows in-frame clones only, minus some. The data hold 50,000 or so clones, with over 75% observed a single time. The sort gate was single viable CD3+CD4+CD8-CD45RO+ cells for memory CD4+ T cells. The sequenced material came from memory CD4+ T cells from blood. These receptors all come from an adult in good health and CMV-seronegative.

The CDR3 sequence is CASSQPRLLEAGHGYTF. The DNA for the CDR3 is TGTGCCAGCAGCCAACCACGACTACTCGAGGCCGGCCATGGCTACACCTTC. The chain joins TRBV4-2 to TRBJ1-2, with D uncertain. V lost 2 bases to trimming and J lost 6 bases, with 22 bases between them. The CDR3 contains 17 residues. CDR1 and CDR2 (germline): LGHNA, YNFKEQ.

The CDR3 DNA sequence: TGTGCAAGCCCCGAGGCCGGACAGTCGACTTTTGTTGGCTACACCTTC. It codes for CASPEAGQSTFVGYTF. The V gene is TRBV12-2, the J gene TRBJ1-2; the table's TRBD1 call for D was not verified on the DNA. TRBV12-2 is a pseudogene locus. The length of the CDR3 is 16 residues.

V is TRBV4-2 and J is TRBJ1-1; D gene ambiguous. The CDR3 is made up of 15 amino acids. V lost 0 bases and J lost 4, with 12 bases in between. Germline-derived CDR1 and CDR2 are LGHNA and YNFKEQ. The CDR3 DNA follows: TGTGCCAGCAGCCAAGATCCCCTATACGGCACTGAAGCTTTCTTT. It specifies CASSQDPLYGTEAFF.

The chain joins TRBV19 to TRBJ1-5; 8 nucleotides agree with TRBD1. The V gene's germline CDR1 is LNHDA and CDR2 SQIVND (reference sequence). This CDR3 spans 15 amino acids. The junction had 11 bases not matched to a gene; V was cut back by 6 bases and J by 7 bases. The CDR3 DNA reads TGTGCCAGTAGCCCCGGGACAGGACGGGTACAGCCCCAGCATTTT. It yields the protein CASSPGTGRVQPQHF.

The rearrangement joins TRBV11-3 to TRBJ1-3; no firm D call. Looked up from germline, CDR1 is SGHNT and CDR2 is YENEEA. This CDR3 is 16 amino acids long. Trimming cost V 5 bases and J 0 bases, with 14 bases left between them. The CDR3 bases are TGTGCCAGCAGCCCTGGAGGAGCCGTCTCTGGAAACACCATATATTTT. Amino acids: CASSPGGAVSGNTIYF.

The count of this clone is one. The V call is TRBV5-1, the J call TRBJ1-1, with D unclear. Trimming removed 6 bases at V and 1 base at J, with 10 bases between. From germline, CDR1 is SGHRS and CDR2 YFSETQ. This CDR3 has 13 amino acids. This CDR3 is CASNEDGNTEAFF. The CDR3 region has the DNA TGCGCCAGCAATGAAGACGGGAACACTGAAGCTTTCTTT.

The chain is built from TRBV2 and TRBJ1-4; no reliable D call. The CDR3 spans 15 residues. The germline V gene encodes CDR1 SNHLY and CDR2 FYNNEI. Between the trimmed V and J ends, which lost 0 bases and 4 bases, there was a span of 9 bases. CDR3 nucleotide sequence: TGTGCCAGCAGTGAAGCTGAACGGAATAATGAAAAACTGTTTTTT. It yields the protein CASSEAERNNEKLFF.

The chain uses TRBV7-2 and TRBJ1-3; D is unresolved. Deletions cut 2 bases from V and 4 bases from J, with 6 bases between. Germline V gene sequence: CDR1 SGHTA, CDR2 FQGNSA. The CDR3 covers 13 residues. This CDR3 reads CASSLTIGNTIYF. The CDR3, as DNA: TGTGCCAGCAGCTTAACTATAGGAAACACCATATATTTT. Looking up the rest from reference TRBV7-2 and TRBJ1-3 gives the full variable domain: GAGVSQSPSNKVTEKGKDVELRCDPISGHTALYWYRQSLGQGLEFLIYFQGNSAPDKSGLPSDRFSAERTGGSVSTLTIQRTQQEDSAVYLCASSLTIGNTIYFGEGSWLTVV.

The chain is built from TRBV20-1 and TRBJ1-1; possibly TRBD1 for D (5 bases). V was clipped by 5 bases and J by 9 bases, with 13 bases between them. CDR3 length equals 11 residues. Germline V CDR1 and CDR2: DFQATT, SNEGSKA (reference sequence). The CDR3 protein is CSAARQTKAFF. DNA of the CDR3: TGCAGTGCTGCCCGACAGACGAAAGCTTTCTTT.

A word on this clone: One junction end disagrees with the germline gene, perhaps due to a read error. The chain employs TRBV11-2 and TRBJ2-3; D uncertain. CDR3 length equals 13 residues. Germline CDR1 reads SGHAT; CDR2 reads FQNNGV. The CDR3 region has the DNA TGTGCCAGCAACTTAAGAGGCACAGATACGCAGTATTTT. Translated, it gives CASNLRGTDTQYF.

This sequence joins TRBV12-2 and TRBJ2-3; the table's D gene call, TRBD2, was not cross checked with the DNA. TRBV12-2 is classified as a pseudogene. The CDR3 is 16 residues long. The CDR3 sequence is CASRLAAAGSTDTQYF. The CDR3 nucleotides are TGTGCAAGTCGCTTAGCAGCAGCGGGTAGCACAGATACGCAGTATTTT.

The chain recombines TRBV14 with TRBJ1-2, with D perhaps TRBD1 (5 bases). Germline V gene data show CDR1 as SGHDN and CDR2 as FVKESK. Trimming left V 1 base short and J 1 base short, with 10 bases between. CDR3 length equals 15 residues. The CDR3 DNA follows: TGTGCCAGCAGCCAAGGGGGAGGGGATAACTATGGCTACACCTTC. Translated, it gives CASSQGGGDNYGYTF.

The chain recombines TRBV6-5 with TRBJ2-7, with TRBD1 as a possible D gene (5 bases). Trimming stripped 5 bases from V and 5 bases from J, with 7 bases between. Germline V gives CDR1 MNHEY, CDR2 SVGAGI. The CDR3 is 11 amino acids. This CDR3 reads CASSKGNEQYF. The CDR3 DNA reads as TGTGCCAGCAGTAAGGGGAACGAGCAGTACTTC.

The chain joins TRBV9 to TRBJ2-3; 10 bases line up with TRBD2. CDR1 is SGDLS, CDR2 YYNGEE, per germline. With 0 bases clipped from V and 6 bases from J, the junction kept 4 bases outside the gene matches. The CDR3 has 15 residues. DNA of the CDR3: TGTGCCAGCAGCGTAGCTAGCGGGGGTATCGATACGCAGTATTTT. This gives the protein CASSVASGGIDTQYF.

The chain couples TRBV18 to TRBJ2-4; TRBD1 matches at 7 bases. Germline V gene sequence: CDR1 KGHSH, CDR2 LQKENI. Trimming cost V 6 bases and J 2 bases; bases outside gene matches: 4. The CDR3 extends over 14 amino acids. This CDR3 is CASSQGVSKNIQYF. DNA for the CDR3: TGTGCCAGCTCCCAGGGGGTATCCAAAAACATTCAGTACTTC. Together with reference TRBV18 and TRBJ2-4, the CDR3 gives the full variable domain: NAGVMQNPRHLVRRRGQEARLRCSPMKGHSHVYWYRQLPEEGLKFMVYLQKENIIDESGMPKERFSAEFPKEGPSILRIQQVVRGDSAAYFCASSQGVSKNIQYFGAGTRLSVL.

Turning to this clone: Other DNA sequences from this sample encode an identical CDR3 as well. The CDR3 reads CASSLEGTAYGYTF. CDR3 in DNA: TGCGCCAGCAGCTTGGAAGGGACAGCTTATGGCTACACCTTC. The chain joins TRBV5-1 to TRBJ1-2; 7 bases agree with TRBD1. Losses at the gene ends were 0 bases for V and 5 bases for J; bases not matched to a gene: 4. Germline V gives CDR1 SGHRS, CDR2 YFSETQ. The length of the CDR3 is 14 residues.

This sequence joins TRBV4-1 and TRBJ2-7; 7 bases match TRBD2. Germline CDR1 MGHRA, CDR2 YSYEKL. The junction had 10 bases not matched to a gene; V was cut back by 3 bases and J by 2 bases. The CDR3 contains 16 residues. The CDR3 coding sequence is TGCGCCAGCAGCCAGGACACCGGGACTATCGCCTACGAGCAGTACTTC. This translates into CASSQDTGTIAYEQYF.

The rearrangement joins TRBV30 to TRBJ2-3, with TRBD2 matching over 10 bases. The germline V gene encodes CDR1 GTSNPN and CDR2 SVGIG (reference sequence). V lost 0 bases and J lost 5; bases outside the gene matches: 2. The CDR3 has 14 amino acids. In nucleotides, the CDR3 is TGTGCCTGGAGTGTAGCGGGGGGGATAGATACGCAGTATTTT. As protein: CAWSVAGGIDTQYF.

The chain links TRBV6-5 to TRBJ2-5, with D hard to call. This CDR3 region has 15 residues. V was clipped by 2 bases and J by 4 bases, with 14 bases between them. CDR1 is MNHEY and CDR2 is SVGAGI in the germline V gene. The CDR3 region is CASSYPSRGVETQYF. CDR3 nucleotide sequence: TGTGCCAGCAGTTACCCGTCGAGAGGAGTAGAGACCCAGTACTTC.

The count of this clone is one. The chain is built from TRBV27 and TRBJ2-2; maybe TRBD2 (7 bases). The V end was cut by 2 bases, the J end by 4 bases, with 20 bases between. Per germline, CDR1 MNHEY and CDR2 SMNVEV (reference sequence). The CDR3 extends over 18 amino acids. Here the CDR3 reads CASSLEPPEGGTTGELFF. The CDR3 nucleotides read TGTGCCAGCAGTTTAGAACCCCCGGAGGGGGGGACCACCGGGGAGCTGTTTTTT.

The gene calls are TRBV5-1 and TRBJ2-7; TRBD2 aligns across 7 bases. The CDR3 is made up of 14 amino acids. With 2 bases clipped from V and 3 bases from J, the junction kept 5 bases outside the gene matches. Germline CDR1 SGHRS, CDR2 YFSETQ. CDR3 region: CASSLSGGDYEQYF. Here the CDR3 DNA reads TGCGCCAGCAGCTTATCGGGGGGTGACTACGAGCAGTACTTC. Full variable domain (outside the CDR3, taken from reference TRBV5-1 and TRBJ2-7): KAGVTQTPRYLIKTRGQQVTLSCSPISGHRSVSWYQQTPGQGLQFLFEYFSETQRNKGNFPGRFSGRQFSNSRSEMNVSTLELGDSALYLCASSLSGGDYEQYFGPGTRLTVT.

The rearrangement joins TRBV27 to TRBJ2-7; no clear D. Trimming cost V 5 bases and J 3 bases, with 20 bases left between them. This CDR3 is 16 amino acids long. Germline V lookup: CDR1 MNHEY, CDR2 SMNVEV (reference sequence). The CDR3 loop is CASSKTSGTRNYEQYF. The DNA for the CDR3 is TGTGCCAGCAGTAAAACGAGTGGTACCCGTAACTACGAGCAGTACTTC.

The chain couples TRBV25-1 to TRBJ2-2, with 8 positions matching TRBD2. Germline values: CDR1 MGHDK, CDR2 SYGVNS. V shed 5 bases and J 1 base; nucleotides not matched to a gene: 3. CDR3 size: 15 residues. The CDR3 is CASSREGRNTGELFF. The CDR3 DNA reads TGTGCCAGCAGTCGGGAGGGCAGGAACACCGGGGAGCTGTTTTTT. The full variable domain, its missing parts supplied by reference TRBV25-1 and TRBJ2-2, is EADIYQTPRYLVIGTGKKITLECSQTMGHDKMYWYQQDPGMELHLIHYSYGVNSTEKGDLSSESTVSRIRTEHFPLTLESARPSHTSQYLCASSREGRNTGELFFGEGSRLTVL.